The 26 T cell receptor beta chains below all came from one sample that was sequenced in a study of early T cells in non-severe SARS-CoV-2 infection. TCRdb redid the calling of the 5' RACE reads with MiXCR, one entry per CDR3 protein. In the table there are about 77,000 distinct CDR3 sequences, 16% of which are singletons. Sequencing used whole blood. The receptors come from an adult who was a healthcare worker with PCR-confirmed SARS-CoV-2 infection or an uninfected control (not recorded which).

In this sample, this clonotype turned up a few times. The rearrangement uses TRBV9 and TRBJ1-2; 9 bases agree with TRBD1. V gave up 4 bases and J gave up 5 bases; unmatched junction bases: 12. This CDR3 contains 16 residues. Germline-derived CDR1 and CDR2 are SGDLS and YYNGEE. DNA of the CDR3: TGTGCCAGCAGCTCGAGCCGGGACAGGGATTATTATGGCTACACCTTC. As protein: CASSSSRDRDYYGYTF.

The gene calls are TRBV12-3 or TRBV12-4 and TRBJ1-2, with D unclear. V gave up 5 bases and J gave up 4 bases, with 8 bases separating them. The CDR3 is 12 amino acids. The chain's CDR3 is CASSAQPYGYTF. The DNA for the CDR3 is TGTGCCAGCAGTGCCCAACCCTATGGCTACACCTTC.

This clonotype turned up a few times. One end of the junction varies from germline; a read error may be responsible. The V gene is TRBV7-6, the J gene TRBJ2-5; TRBD1 matches at 10 bases. From germline, CDR1 is SGHVS and CDR2 FNYEAQ. The CDR3 length is 15 residues. The CDR3 here is CASSSPGQGKEIQYF. The DNA for the CDR3 is TGTGCCAGCAGCTCCCCGGGACAGGGGAAAGAGATCCAGTACTTC.

This rearrangement joins TRBV7-2 to TRBJ2-1, with TRBD2 identical over 13 bases. V lost 5 bases to trimming and J lost 5 bases; unmatched junction nucleotides: 3. Germline CDR1 SGHTA, CDR2 FQGNSA. The length of the CDR3 is 15 residues. The DNA of the CDR3 is TGTGCCAGCAGCGTGGGACTAGCGGGGAACAATGAGCAGTTCTTC. This codes for CASSVGLAGNNEQFF.

The V and J genes are TRBV7-8 and TRBJ2-1, with 7 bases fitting TRBD2. The CDR3 covers 16 residues. CDR1 and CDR2 from the germline V gene are SGHVS and FQNEAQ. Trimming took 1 base from V and 8 from J; bases not matched to a gene: 11. CDR3 protein: CASSLVGQGGVDEQFF. In nucleotides, the CDR3 is TGTGCCAGCAGCTTAGTGGGGCAGGGAGGGGTCGATGAGCAGTTCTTC.

This clonotype was detected only a few times. This chain uses TRBV11-2 with TRBJ2-2; TRBD2 matches 13 bases. Germline lookup yields CDR1 SGHAT and CDR2 FQNNGV. The CDR3 extends over 16 amino acids. Trimming cost V 6 bases and J 5 bases; bases outside gene matches: 6. CDR3 sequence: CASRPPGLAGTGELFF. Written as DNA, the CDR3 is TGTGCCAGCAGGCCTCCGGGACTAGCGGGGACCGGGGAGCTGTTTTTT.

The chain recombines TRBV3-1 with TRBJ1-6; weak D call: TRBD1 (6 bases). The CDR3 sequence is 14 residues long. Trimming took 1 base from V and 7 from J, leaving 8 bases between them. Germline values: CDR1 LGHDT, CDR2 YNNKEL (reference sequence). CDR3 nucleotide sequence: TGTGCCAGCAGCCAAGGGACAGCAAATTCACCCCTCCACTTT. Amino acids: CASSQGTANSPLHF.

The chain combines TRBV10-3 with TRBJ1-1, with a possible D match to TRBD1 (5 bases). V was cut by 4 bases and J by 1 base, with 13 bases left in between. This CDR3 spans 15 amino acids. Germline V gene sequence: CDR1 ENHRY, CDR2 SYGVKD. The CDR3 DNA follows: TGTGCCATCAGTGGGGTAACAGGAGAGAACACTGAAGCTTTCTTT. Translated: CAISGVTGENTEAFF.

This sequence joins TRBV5-6 and TRBJ2-2; TRBD2 aligns across 9 bases. The junction had 5 bases not matched to a gene; V was cut back by 1 base and J by 7 bases. The CDR3 runs 15 residues. CDR1 and CDR2 (germline): SGHDT, YYEEEE. The CDR3 bases are TGTGCCAGCAGCTTGCGCGGGAGGGCCAGCGGGGAGCTGTTTTTT. Translating it yields CASSLRGRASGELFF.

The chain uses TRBV6-2 or TRBV6-3 and TRBJ1-6; D possibly corresponds to TRBD1 (6 bases). V gave up 2 bases and J gave up 9 bases, with 20 bases separating them. The CDR3 is 17 residues long. The germline gives CDR1 MNHEY, CDR2 SVGEGT. The CDR3 loop is CASSYPRGRGSGSPLHF. In DNA form, the CDR3 reads TGTGCCAGCAGTTACCCCAGGGGAAGGGGATCGGGTTCACCCCTCCACTTT.

The rearrangement uses TRBV7-2 and TRBJ2-1; the match to TRBD2 covers 11 bases. Trimming at V came to 6 bases and at J to 4 bases, leaving 5 bases not matched to a gene. CDR3 length equals 15 residues. The germline V gene encodes CDR1 SGHTA and CDR2 FQGNSA. CDR3 in amino acids: CASSRLAGIYNEQFF. CDR3 in DNA: TGTGCCAGCAGTAGACTAGCGGGGATATACAATGAGCAGTTCTTC.

The rearrangement uses TRBV20-1 and TRBJ1-4; D is unresolved. The CDR3 totals 13 residues. V shed 3 bases and J shed 10 bases, with 15 bases lying between them. Per the germline V gene, CDR1 is DFQATT and CDR2 is SNEGSKA (reference sequence). This chain's CDR3 is CSARAPGFGKLFF. In DNA, the CDR3 is TGCAGTGCTAGGGCCCCCGGCTTCGGAAAACTGTTTTTT.

The chain uses TRBV5-4 and TRBJ2-3; D is perhaps TRBD2 (5 bases). V dropped 7 bases and J dropped 4 bases, with 7 bases sitting between them. The germline gives CDR1 SGHNT, CDR2 YYREEE (reference sequence). This CDR3 region has 11 residues. Here the CDR3 reads CASAGADTQYF. The CDR3 DNA is TGTGCCAGCGCGGGCGCAGATACGCAGTATTTT.

This clonotype has ten or more counts. The chain recombines TRBV24-1 with TRBJ2-1; D uncertain. The CDR3 totals 13 residues. The germline V and J ends were trimmed by 0 bases and 7 bases, with 6 bases remaining between them. CDR1 KGHDR and CDR2 SFDVKD come from the germline V gene. The CDR3 region is CATSDLIRNEQFF. The DNA of the CDR3 is TGTGCCACCAGTGATTTGATCCGGAATGAGCAGTTCTTC.

This clonotype was seen a few times. The chain links TRBV29-1 to TRBJ1-1; D not certain. CDR1 and CDR2 from the germline V gene are SQVTM and ANQGSEA. This CDR3 has 13 residues. The V gene lost 3 bases and the J gene lost 0 bases, with 8 bases spanning the gap. DNA of the CDR3: TGCAGCGTTGAGGCACTAGTGAACACTGAAGCTTTCTTT. This encodes CSVEALVNTEAFF.

This clonotype was detected a few times. The chain recombines TRBV3-1 with TRBJ1-4; D is ambiguous. The CDR3 spans 14 residues. Germline CDR1 is LGHDT and CDR2 is YNNKEL (reference sequence). The V end lost 4 bases, the J end lost 7 bases, and 13 bases lay between the germline ends. CDR3 sequence: CASSRFGVGEKLFF. The DNA for the CDR3 is TGTGCCAGCAGCCGGTTTGGCGTCGGTGAAAAACTGTTTTTT. The variable domain in full, with the rest retrieved from reference TRBV3-1 and TRBJ1-4, is DTAVSQTPKYLVTQMGNDKSIKCEQNLGHDTMYWYKQDSKKFLKIMFSYNNKELIINETVPNRFSPKSPDKAHLNLHINSLELGDSAVYFCASSRFGVGEKLFFGSGTQLSVL.

This clonotype was seen a few times. The CDR3 nucleotides read TGTGCCAGCAGCTTACGTGGACTAGCGGGAGTGGGCGTTTCCTACAATGAGCAGTTCTTC. Residues: CASSLRGLAGVGVSYNEQFF. The V gene is TRBV7-2, the J gene TRBJ2-1; TRBD2 agrees at 13 bases. The trim removed 2 bases at V and 1 base at J, leaving 11 bases unmatched. The germline gives CDR1 SGHTA, CDR2 FQGNSA. This CDR3 has 20 amino acids.

This clonotype was seen a few times. The chain recombines TRBV20-1 with TRBJ2-5, with 10 bases matching TRBD2. CDR3 length equals 13 residues. From germline, CDR1 is DFQATT and CDR2 SNEGSKA (reference sequence). V gave up 6 bases and J gave up 5 bases; unmatched junction bases: 6. CDR3 nucleotide sequence: TGCAGTGCCCTACTAGCGGGGTCGGAGACCCAGTACTTC. It is translated as CSALLAGSETQYF.

There are a few counts of this clonotype. The chain employs TRBV5-4 and TRBJ2-1; no reliable D call. Germline V gene sequence: CDR1 SGHNT, CDR2 YYREEE (reference sequence). V was pared by 0 bases and J by 3 bases, with 4 bases between. The CDR3 runs 13 residues. The CDR3: CASSLVSYNEQFF. In nucleotides, the CDR3 is TGTGCCAGCAGCTTGGTCAGCTACAATGAGCAGTTCTTC.

CDR3 region: CASSAPQSGTGWPYGYTF. The CDR3 bases are TGTGCCAGCAGCGCACCCCAGTCCGGGACAGGGTGGCCCTATGGCTACACCTTC. This chain links TRBV9 with TRBJ1-2; TRBD1 agrees at 9 bases. With V trimmed by 3 bases and J by 4 bases, 16 bases remained unmatched. This CDR3 region has 18 residues. The germline V gene has CDR1 SGDLS and CDR2 YYNGEE.

This clonotype was found a few times. The chain has TRBV11-3 and TRBJ2-3; D possibly corresponds to TRBD2 (5 bases). CDR3 length equals 14 residues. Looked up from germline, CDR1 is SGHNT and CDR2 is YENEEA. The ends were cut back, 6 bases at V and 5 bases at J, with 15 bases in the middle. CDR3 region: CASSSRRYEDTQYF. DNA of the CDR3: TGTGCCAGCAGTTCTAGGAGGTATGAAGATACGCAGTATTTT.

Only a few counts were recorded for this clonotype. This rearrangement joins TRBV5-4 to TRBJ1-4, with 10 bases identical to TRBD1. J lost 7 bases, V lost 1 base, and 10 bases had no gene match. The V gene's germline CDR1 is SGHNT and CDR2 YYREEE (reference sequence). The CDR3 length is 17 residues. In nucleotides, the CDR3 is TGTGCCAGCAGCTTGAGGCTTTCGGGACAGGGGAGTGAAAAACTGTTTTTT. Its translation: CASSLRLSGQGSEKLFF.

This clonotype appeared a few times. The genes are TRBV10-1 and TRBJ2-2; D is perhaps TRBD1 (5 bases). Germline CDR1 and CDR2: WNHNN and SYGVQD (reference sequence). The CDR3 runs to 13 residues. Trimming shortened V by 3 bases and J by 9 bases, and 11 bases separated the two germline ends. The CDR3 loop reads CASSDVDKRELFF. The CDR3 nucleotides read TGCGCCAGCAGTGATGTGGACAAGCGGGAGCTGTTTTTT.

The table lists this clonotype with a few counts. The V gene is TRBV7-3, the J gene TRBJ1-3; TRBD1 is a possible D gene (6 bases). The CDR3 covers 16 residues. Germline-derived CDR1 and CDR2 are SGHTA and FQGTGA. Trimming removed 4 bases from V and 1 base from J, with 14 bases in between. The CDR3 is CASSSNSQGSGNTIYF. The CDR3, as DNA: TGTGCCAGCAGCTCAAACTCTCAGGGGTCTGGAAACACCATATATTTT.

This clonotype was seen only a few times. The chain is built from TRBV11-2 and TRBJ2-4; no reliable D call. CDR3 size: 16 residues. The V end was cut by 7 bases, the J end by 0 bases, with 16 bases between. Germline assignment: CDR1 SGHAT and CDR2 FQNNGV. In DNA form, the CDR3 reads TGTGCCAGCACCCTCCCCGGTCCACCAGCCAAAAACATTCAGTACTTC. This encodes CASTLPGPPAKNIQYF.

This clonotype was counted only a few times. The chain carries TRBV30 and TRBJ1-2; possible D gene TRBD1, 5 bases. V lost 0 bases and J lost 8, with 13 bases in between. CDR1 is GTSNPN and CDR2 is SVGIG in the germline V gene (reference sequence). This CDR3 is built from 13 residues. Here the CDR3 reads CAWSVAPGNGYTF. Written as DNA, the CDR3 is TGTGCCTGGAGTGTGGCCCCAGGGAACGGCTACACCTTC.